The sequence of this T cell receptor delta chain was determined in a study of gamma-delta chains in newborns, infants, children. Study overall: Polyclonal expansion of innate γδ T cells after birth follows microbial exposure.

TCRdb reanalysed the reads with CATT. The sample consists of about 1,800 delta-chain clones, around 7.6% of them appearing once. As to this clone: A single base is all that separates this from a far larger clone, so a read error is likely. The sample holds other DNA sequences that translate to the same CDR3.

Losses at the gene ends were 2 bases for V and 4 bases for J; bases not matched to a gene: 13. This CDR3 is 19 amino acids long. CDR1 and CDR2 from the germline V gene are GEAIGNYY and EKD. This TCR was recovered from a child who was a newborn, infant or young child, either healthy, febrile or measles-vaccinated (not recorded which). The sequenced material came from blood. The genes are TRDV2 and TRDJ3, with TRDD3 identical over 7 bases. CDR3 sequence: CACDRPLGIGSWDTRQMFF. Written as DNA, the CDR3 is TGTGCCTGTGACAGGCCCTTGGGGATAGGGTCGTGGGACACCCGACAGATGTTTTTC.